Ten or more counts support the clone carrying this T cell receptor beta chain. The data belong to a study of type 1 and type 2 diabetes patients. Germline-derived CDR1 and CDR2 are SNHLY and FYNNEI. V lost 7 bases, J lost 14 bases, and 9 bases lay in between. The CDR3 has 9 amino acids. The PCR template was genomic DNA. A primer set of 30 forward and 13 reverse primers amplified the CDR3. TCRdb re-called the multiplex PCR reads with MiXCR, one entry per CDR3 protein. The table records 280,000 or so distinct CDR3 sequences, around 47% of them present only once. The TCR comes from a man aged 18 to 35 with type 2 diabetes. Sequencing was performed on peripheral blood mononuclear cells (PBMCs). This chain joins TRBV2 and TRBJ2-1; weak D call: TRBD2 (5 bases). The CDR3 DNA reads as TGTGCCAGCAATCTAGCTGAGTTCTTC. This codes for CASNLAEFF.